This TCR beta chain was documented in a study of CDR3 diversity in severe acne. This clonotype was found a few times. A much larger clone differs from this one at a single base, so this may be a read error. TCRdb used MiXCR to reprocess the PCR reads, holding one entry per CDR3 protein. The sample yields about 97,000 distinct CDR3 sequences, approximately 47% seen once. CDR1 and CDR2 from the germline V gene are SQVTM and ANQGSEA. This CDR3 spans 15 amino acids. The V gene lost 6 bases and the J gene lost 3 bases, with 18 bases spanning the gap. Input material: blood. This rearrangement joins TRBV29-1 to TRBJ2-1; D gene uncertain. This sequence was found in a male donor with acne. The DNA for the CDR3 is TGCAGCGTGGGAAAAGATATTCATGGCTACAATGAGCAGTTCTTC. Its translation: CSVGKDIHGYNEQFF.